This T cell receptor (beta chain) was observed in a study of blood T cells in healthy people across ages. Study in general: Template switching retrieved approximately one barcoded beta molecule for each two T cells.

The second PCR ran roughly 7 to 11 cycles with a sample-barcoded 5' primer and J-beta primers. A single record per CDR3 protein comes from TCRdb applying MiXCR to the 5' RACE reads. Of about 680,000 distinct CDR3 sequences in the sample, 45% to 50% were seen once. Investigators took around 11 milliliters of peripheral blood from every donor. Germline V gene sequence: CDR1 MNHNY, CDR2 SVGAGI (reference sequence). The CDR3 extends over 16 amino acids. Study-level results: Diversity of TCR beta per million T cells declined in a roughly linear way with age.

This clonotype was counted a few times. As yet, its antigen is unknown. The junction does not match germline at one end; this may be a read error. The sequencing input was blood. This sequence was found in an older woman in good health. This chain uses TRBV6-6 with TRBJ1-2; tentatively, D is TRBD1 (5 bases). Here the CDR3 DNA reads TGTGCCAGCAGTAACTCAGACAGCCATGGATTCTATGGCTACACCTTC. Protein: CASSNSDSHGFYGYTF.